The 18 T cell receptor beta chains listed next were all sequenced from one sample in a study of T cell repertoires in cytomegalovirus infection. TCRdb re-called the reads through MiXCR, storing one row per CDR3 protein. The sample records about 300,000 distinct CDR3 sequences, roughly a tenth being singletons. Material: PBMCs. The receptors originated from a human donor in good health (CMV status not recorded). Some clones in this sample may be carry-over from other donors' samples.

Ten or more counts support this clonotype. V gene TRBV29-1 combines with J gene TRBJ2-1; 9 nucleotides agree with TRBD2. This CDR3 contains 14 residues. In germline, CDR1 is SQVTM, CDR2 ANQGSEA. V gave up 3 bases and J gave up 7 bases; unmatched junction bases: 7. CDR3 sequence (DNA): TGCAGCGTTGAGAGTGCGGGGGGGTGGAATGAGCAGTTCTTC. The encoded protein is CSVESAGGWNEQFF.

The chain employs TRBV15 and TRBJ2-1; D possibly corresponds to TRBD2 (5 bases). CDR3 size: 11 residues. CDR1 and CDR2 (germline): LNHNV, YYDKDF (reference sequence). Trimming left V 6 bases short and J 10 bases short, with 10 bases between. The CDR3 region is CATREGGEQFF. DNA for the CDR3: TGTGCCACCAGAGAGGGCGGGGAGCAGTTCTTC.

J is TRBJ2-2 and V is TRBV20-1; no definite D call. Germline V gives CDR1 DFQATT, CDR2 SNEGSKA (reference sequence). The V end lost 4 bases, the J end lost 2 bases, and 14 bases lay between the germline ends. The length of the CDR3 is 15 residues. The CDR3 is CSANPVHLNTGELFF. DNA for the CDR3: TGCAGTGCTAACCCGGTGCACCTAAACACCGGGGAGCTGTTTTTT.

This clonotype has more than one count but fewer than ten. This rearrangement joins TRBV7-9 to TRBJ2-7; 7 nucleotides line up with TRBD1. V dropped 0 bases and J dropped 0; count of bases not matched to a gene: 11. The CDR3 consists of 18 residues. CDR1 is SEHNR, CDR2 FQNEAQ, per germline (reference sequence). The DNA for the CDR3 is TGTGCCAGCAGCTTAGCCTTAGGGGGCCACCCCAGCTCCTACGAGCAGTACGTC. Its protein is CASSLALGGHPSSYEQYV.

The V call is TRBV28, the J call TRBJ2-5; D may match TRBD1 or TRBD2 (5 bases each). The CDR3 covers 15 residues. V lost 4 bases and J 5 bases, leaving 17 bases between the germline ends. Per germline, CDR1 MDHEN and CDR2 SYDVKM. Written as DNA, the CDR3 is TGTGCCAGCAGTTCGGGGCAGGCTGTTCGGGAGACCCAGTACTTC. This gives the protein CASSSGQAVRETQYF.

This clonotype was recorded many times. The rearrangement joins TRBV12-3 or TRBV12-4 to TRBJ1-5; possibly TRBD1 for D (5 bases). V was pared by 4 bases and J by 11 bases, with 21 bases between. This CDR3 spans 15 amino acids. In nucleotides, the CDR3 is TGTGCCAGCAGTTCGAGTTTGGCACAAAAGGGGTCCCAGCATTTT. Its protein product is CASSSSLAQKGSQHF.

This clonotype was observed many times. This rearrangement joins TRBV7-9 to TRBJ2-1; D is uncertain. Per the germline V gene, CDR1 is SEHNR and CDR2 is FQNEAQ (reference sequence). The CDR3 covers 14 residues. Trimming took 6 bases from V and 5 from J, leaving 14 bases between them. CDR3 protein: CASRRSSRNNEQFF. The CDR3 DNA follows: TGTGCCAGCAGGAGGAGTAGTAGGAACAATGAGCAGTTCTTC.

This clonotype appeared a few times. V usage is TRBV6-1 and J usage is TRBJ2-3; TRBD1 might be the D (6 bases). The CDR3 sequence is 18 residues long. Germline lookup yields CDR1 MNHNS and CDR2 SASEGT. Trimming cost V 3 bases and J 1 base, with 20 bases left between them. CDR3 sequence (DNA): TGTGCCAGCAGTGACGGCACAGGGTTTATGGGTCGCACAGATACGCAGTATTTT. Amino acid sequence: CASSDGTGFMGRTDTQYF.

This clonotype has just a few counts. This sequence joins TRBV18 and TRBJ1-5; TRBD1 matches at 9 bases. There are 14 residues in the CDR3. The J segment lost 6 bases and the V segment lost 6 bases, leaving 6 bases of the junction unmatched. CDR1 is KGHSH, CDR2 LQKENI, per germline. As DNA, the CDR3 is TGTGCCAGCTCGTACAGGGGGCTTTTTCAGCCCCAGCATTTT. It encodes CASSYRGLFQPQHF.

This clonotype occurred many times. The CDR3 sequence is CASTRGPSTDTQYF. For the CDR3, the DNA is TGTGCCAGCACCCGGGGGCCTAGCACAGATACGCAGTATTTT. The chain joins TRBV6-6 to TRBJ2-3, with D possibly called TRBD1 or TRBD2 (6 bases each). Germline lookup yields CDR1 MNHNY and CDR2 SVGAGI (reference sequence). V lost 7 bases and J lost 0, with 11 bases in between. This CDR3 spans 14 amino acids.

This clonotype was detected ten times or more. The rearrangement joins TRBV6-2 or TRBV6-3 to TRBJ2-7, with unresolved D. The V gene's germline CDR1 is MNHEY and CDR2 SVGEGT. V was shortened by 3 bases and J by 6 bases, with 9 bases between the two germline ends. The CDR3 spans 12 residues. The CDR3 protein is CASSYGRIEQYV. CDR3 DNA sequence: TGTGCCAGCAGTTATGGCAGGATCGAGCAGTACGTC.

This clonotype was seen repeatedly, ten times or more. V usage is TRBV28 and J usage is TRBJ2-5; D may be TRBD1 or TRBD2 (5 bases each). The CDR3 length is 15 residues. The germline V and J ends were trimmed by 10 bases and 5 bases, with 23 bases remaining between them. The germline CDR1 and CDR2 sequences are MDHEN and SYDVKM. The CDR3 DNA reads TGTGCCACAAAAGGGTCCAGGGATGGAGGTGAGACCCAGTACTTC. Protein: CATKGSRDGGETQYF.

This clonotype was counted ten times or more. V usage is TRBV7-8 and J usage is TRBJ2-5; D remains unclear. This CDR3 comprises 14 residues. Germline CDR1 reads SGHVS; CDR2 reads FQNEAQ. V lost 2 bases to trimming and J lost 2 bases, with 9 bases between them. Here the CDR3 reads CASSLPPSQETQYF. DNA for the CDR3: TGTGCCAGCAGCTTACCGCCCAGTCAAGAGACCCAGTACTTC.

This clonotype was observed at least ten times. The genes are TRBV20-1 and TRBJ1-4; D may be TRBD1 (5 bases). In germline, CDR1 is DFQATT, CDR2 SNEGSKA (reference sequence). Deletions cut 2 bases from V and 4 bases from J, with 17 bases between. This CDR3 is built from 16 residues. The CDR3: CSARFENRRNNEKLFF. As DNA, the CDR3 is TGCAGTGCTAGATTTGAAAACAGGCGGAATAATGAAAAACTGTTTTTT.

V gene TRBV7-8 combines with J gene TRBJ2-2, with 10 bases fitting TRBD1. CDR3 length: 18 residues. CDR1 and CDR2 (germline): SGHVS, FQNEAQ. Losses at the gene ends were 2 bases for V and 1 base for J; bases not matched to a gene: 7. The CDR3 DNA reads as TGTGCCAGCAGCTTATTTTCCAGGACAGGGGGGAACACCGGGGAGCTGTTTTTT. As protein: CASSLFSRTGGNTGELFF. The full variable domain, rest sourced from reference TRBV7-8 and TRBJ2-2, is GAGVSQSPRYKVAKRGQDVALRCDPISGHVSLFWYQQALGQGPEFLTYFQNEAQLDKSGLPSDRFFAERPEGSVSTLKIQRTQQEDSAVYLCASSLFSRTGGNTGELFFGEGSRLTVL.

In this sample, this clonotype turned up many times. V gene TRBV6-6 combines with J gene TRBJ1-5; D remains unclear. This CDR3 is built from 14 residues. CDR1 MNHNY and CDR2 SVGAGI come from the germline V gene (reference sequence). V gave up 0 bases and J gave up 5 bases, with 8 bases separating them. CDR3 sequence: CASSYSSAYQPQHF. The CDR3 nucleotides read TGTGCCAGCAGTTACTCGAGTGCGTATCAGCCCCAGCATTTT.

This clonotype has a count of ten or more. The V and J genes are TRBV10-3 and TRBJ1-1; D ambiguous. Germline CDR1 and CDR2: ENHRY and SYGVKD. V was cut by 9 bases and J by 1 base, with 21 bases left in between. The CDR3 has 16 amino acids. Here the CDR3 reads CAIARPGPEGNTEAFF. The CDR3 DNA sequence: TGTGCCATTGCACGGCCCGGACCAGAAGGGAACACTGAAGCTTTCTTT.

V gene TRBV20-1 combines with J gene TRBJ1-1; 8 bases map to TRBD1. Germline CDR1 and CDR2: DFQATT and SNEGSKA (reference sequence). The CDR3 is 11 residues long. CDR3 region: CAGQGGTEAFF. CDR3 DNA: TGCGCTGGACAGGGAGGGACTGAAGCTTTCTTT.